The 12 T cell receptor beta chains given below trace back to one sample, sequenced in a study of graft-versus-host responses after intestinal transplantation (dated by TCRdb to the early 2020s). Library method: the immunoSEQ multiplex PCR assay. TCRdb re-hosts the immuneACCESS table, in-frame sequences only. Its copies lack some clones; in the studies checked, an unresolved V gene accounts for under half of them, and the cause for the rest is not known. For this sample there are tens of thousands of clones; 92% appear just once. The ten largest clones represent approximately 0.64% of the sample. The sample consisted of PBMCs, taken 98 days after intestinal transplantation. These TCRs come from a human patient who received an intestinal transplant, so some T cells may come from the graft donor.

The chain links TRBV19 to TRBJ2-3; TRBD1 agrees at 7 bases. The germline V gene has CDR1 LNHDA and CDR2 SQIVND (reference sequence). The CDR3 runs to 13 residues. Unmatched junction bases numbered 0, after V lost 3 bases and J lost 3 bases. CDR3 in amino acids: CASSIRGTDTQYF. In nucleotides, the CDR3 is TGTGCCAGTAGTATCAGGGGGACAGATACGCAGTATTTT.

The V and J genes are TRBV30 and TRBJ2-2, with D unclear. Per germline, CDR1 GTSNPN and CDR2 SVGIG (reference sequence). This CDR3 has 11 residues. The germline V and J ends were trimmed by 3 bases and 7 bases, with 6 bases remaining between them. CDR3 DNA sequence: TGTGCCTGGAGACAGAGCGGGGAGCTGTTTTTT. It translates to CAWRQSGELFF.

The V gene is TRBV15, the J gene TRBJ2-5, with 8 bases that match TRBD2. With 0 bases clipped from V and 5 bases from J, the junction kept 14 bases outside the gene matches. Germline assignment: CDR1 LNHNV and CDR2 YYDKDF (reference sequence). The CDR3 totals 18 residues. This CDR3 is CATSRDDIRAGEGETQYF. The DNA of the CDR3 is TGTGCCACCAGCAGAGATGATATTAGAGCGGGAGAGGGGGAGACCCAGTACTTC.

J is TRBJ2-7 and V is TRBV6-4, with 10 bases lining up with TRBD2. The CDR3 runs 16 residues. CDR1 is MRHNA and CDR2 is SNTAGT in the germline V gene. V was clipped by 3 bases and J by 2 bases; unmatched bases: 7. This CDR3 reads CASSELAGNSAYEQYF. CDR3 DNA: TGTGCCAGCAGTGAACTAGCGGGAAACTCTGCCTACGAGCAGTACTTC.

This chain uses TRBV6-1 with TRBJ2-6; D is unclear. The V gene's germline CDR1 is MNHNS and CDR2 SASEGT. This CDR3 region has 14 residues. V was shortened by 1 base and J by 3 bases, with 4 bases between the two germline ends. CDR3 in amino acids: CASSEGGGANVLTF. In DNA form, the CDR3 reads TGTGCCAGCAGTGAAGGGGGTGGGGCCAACGTCCTGACTTTC.

The chain carries TRBV5-1 and TRBJ2-1; 9 nucleotides align to TRBD2. The J segment lost 9 bases and the V segment lost 4 bases, leaving 17 bases of the junction unmatched. CDR1 and CDR2 (germline): SGHRS, YFSETQ. The CDR3 consists of 17 residues. The CDR3: CASSPRRLADTWVEQFF. In nucleotides, the CDR3 is TGCGCCAGCAGCCCAAGACGACTAGCGGACACTTGGGTTGAGCAGTTCTTC.

The chain couples TRBV5-6 to TRBJ2-3, with D possibly matching TRBD1 (5 bases). V was shortened by 4 bases and J by 1 base, with 7 bases between the two germline ends. Per the germline V gene, CDR1 is SGHDT and CDR2 is YYEEEE. The CDR3 is 13 amino acids. The CDR3 DNA is TGTGCCAGCAGCAGGGGCCGCACAGATACGCAGTATTTT. This codes for CASSRGRTDTQYF.

The chain links TRBV6-1 to TRBJ2-5, with 11 bases identical to TRBD2. The CDR3 sequence is 14 residues long. Germline CDR1 MNHNS, CDR2 SASEGT. Unmatched junction bases numbered 8, after V lost 9 bases and J lost 5 bases. Here the CDR3 DNA reads TGTGCCAGACACGAAGCTAGCGGGAGGGAGACCCAGTACTTC. Its translation: CARHEASGRETQYF.

The chain joins TRBV2 to TRBJ1-5, with D maybe TRBD1 (5 bases). V dropped 8 bases and J dropped 1 base, with 15 bases sitting between them. Germline V gene lookup returns CDR1 SNHLY and CDR2 FYNNEI. This CDR3 is built from 15 residues. The DNA of the CDR3 is TGTGCCAGCTCTAGAGAGCAGGGCAGCAATCAGCCCCAGCATTTT. Its translation: CASSREQGSNQPQHF. Supplemented by reference TRBV2 and TRBJ1-5, the full variable domain reads EPEVTQTPSHQVTQMGQEVILRCVPISNHLYFYWYRQILGQKVEFLVSFYNNEISEKSEIFDDQFSVERPDGSNFTLKIRSTKLEDSAMYFCASSREQGSNQPQHFGDGTRLSIL.

This chain links TRBV14 with TRBJ2-3; D is possibly TRBD1 or TRBD2 (5 bases each). V was shortened by 2 bases and J by 9 bases, with 12 bases between the two germline ends. The CDR3 extends over 13 amino acids. Per germline, CDR1 SGHDN and CDR2 FVKESK. CDR3 sequence reads: CASSQTSRGTQYF. The CDR3 DNA sequence: TGTGCCAGCAGCCAAACCTCGAGGGGCACGCAGTATTTT. Combining the CDR3 with reference TRBV14 and TRBJ2-3 gives the whole variable domain EAGVTQFPSHSVIEKGQTVTLRCDPISGHDNLYWYRRVMGKEIKFLLHFVKESKQDESGMPNNRFLAERTGGTYSTLKVQPAELEDSGVYFCASSQTSRGTQYFGPGTRLTVL.

Concerning this clone: Compared with germline, one end of the junction differs, possibly owing to a read error. The gene calls are TRBV10-3 and TRBJ1-1; 9 bases agree with TRBD1. The CDR3 has 13 residues. From germline, CDR1 is ENHRY and CDR2 SYGVKD. The CDR3 protein is CTIRGGQGTEAFF. CDR3 in DNA: TGTACCATCAGGGGGGGACAGGGCACTGAAGCTTTCTTT.

This clone came up once. The chain combines TRBV6-1 with TRBJ2-1, with D hard to call. The CDR3 has 11 residues. From germline, CDR1 is MNHNS and CDR2 SASEGT. V gave up 3 bases and J gave up 6 bases, with 3 bases separating them. The CDR3 DNA sequence: TGTGCCAGCAGTGACTTCAATGAGCAGTTCTTC. Amino acid sequence: CASSDFNEQFF.